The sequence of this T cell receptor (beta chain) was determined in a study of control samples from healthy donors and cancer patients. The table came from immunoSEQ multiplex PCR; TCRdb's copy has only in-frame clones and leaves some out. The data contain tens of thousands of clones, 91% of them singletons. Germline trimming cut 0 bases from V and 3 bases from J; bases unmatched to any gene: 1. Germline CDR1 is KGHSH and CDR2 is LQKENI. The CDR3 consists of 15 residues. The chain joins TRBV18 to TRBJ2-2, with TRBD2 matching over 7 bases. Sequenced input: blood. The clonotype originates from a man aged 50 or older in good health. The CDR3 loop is CASSPPGGDTGELFF. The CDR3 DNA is TGTGCCAGCTCACCACCGGGAGGGGACACCGGGGAGCTGTTTTTT.